This note documents a single TCR beta chain sequence. Its antigen is still unknown. The data are from a study of shared clonotypes between healthy human individuals. Study-level findings and limits: Sharing of clonotypes among donors was expected to vary with sequencing depth. Donor scarcity curtailed the genetic and exposure-history diversity represented herein. It was only blood that was sampled, and tissue repertoires likely differ.

The team ran DNA from unsorted PBMCs on ten immunoSEQ deep assay plates for sequencing. Profiled with immunoSEQ multiplex PCR; TCRdb holds only in-frame clones, not every one. The sample includes 500,000 to 650,000 clones, roughly four fifths of them seen just once. The CDR3 loop spans 14 amino acids. From germline, CDR1 is MDHEN and CDR2 SYDVKM. Between the trimmed V and J ends, which lost 8 bases and 3 bases, there was a span of 14 bases. The sample was PBMCs. This chain uses TRBV28 with TRBJ1-5; no reliable D call. The TCR originated in a woman between 40 and 55 years old in good health. Some clones in this sample may be carry-over from other donors' samples. CDR3 residues: CASWAKNDNQPQHF. CDR3 sequence (DNA): TGTGCCAGCTGGGCAAAAAACGACAATCAGCCCCAGCATTTT.